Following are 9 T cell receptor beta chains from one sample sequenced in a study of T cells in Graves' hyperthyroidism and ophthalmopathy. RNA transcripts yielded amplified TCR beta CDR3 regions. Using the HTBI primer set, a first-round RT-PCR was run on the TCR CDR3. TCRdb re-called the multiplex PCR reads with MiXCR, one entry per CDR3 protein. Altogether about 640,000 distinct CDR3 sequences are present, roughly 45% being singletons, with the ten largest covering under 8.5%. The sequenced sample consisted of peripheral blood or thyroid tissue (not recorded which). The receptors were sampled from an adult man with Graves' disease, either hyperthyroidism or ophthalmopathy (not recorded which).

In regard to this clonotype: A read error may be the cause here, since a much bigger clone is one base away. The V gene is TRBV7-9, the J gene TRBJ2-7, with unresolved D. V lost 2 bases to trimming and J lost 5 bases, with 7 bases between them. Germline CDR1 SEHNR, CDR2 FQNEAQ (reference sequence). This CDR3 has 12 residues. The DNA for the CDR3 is TGTGCCAGCAGCTTATCGATGCACGAGCAGTACTTC. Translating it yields CASSLSMHEQYF.

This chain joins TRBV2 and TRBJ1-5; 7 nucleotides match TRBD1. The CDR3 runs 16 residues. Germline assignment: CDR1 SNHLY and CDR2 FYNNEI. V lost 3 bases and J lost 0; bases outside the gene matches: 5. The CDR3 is CASSDPGTDSNQPQHF. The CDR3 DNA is TGTGCCAGCAGTGATCCCGGGACAGATAGCAATCAGCCCCAGCATTTT.

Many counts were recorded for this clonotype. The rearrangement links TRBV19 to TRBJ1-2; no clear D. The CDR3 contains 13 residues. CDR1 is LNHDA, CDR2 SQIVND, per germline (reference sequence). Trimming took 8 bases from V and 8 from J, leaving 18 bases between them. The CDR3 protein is CASSRVMMGGYTF. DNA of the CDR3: TGTGCCAGTTCAAGGGTGATGATGGGAGGCTACACCTTC.

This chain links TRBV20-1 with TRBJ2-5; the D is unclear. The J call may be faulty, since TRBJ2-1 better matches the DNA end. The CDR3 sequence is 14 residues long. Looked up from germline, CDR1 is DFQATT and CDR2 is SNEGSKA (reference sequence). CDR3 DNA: TGCAGTGCCCCAGGAGATTCCTCCTACAATGAGCAGTTCTTC. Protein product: CSAPGDSSYNEQFF.

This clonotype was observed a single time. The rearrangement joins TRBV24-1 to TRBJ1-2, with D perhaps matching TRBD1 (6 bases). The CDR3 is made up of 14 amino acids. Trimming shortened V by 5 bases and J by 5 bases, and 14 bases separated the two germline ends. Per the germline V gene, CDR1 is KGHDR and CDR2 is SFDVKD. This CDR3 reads CATSGTTGKYGYTF. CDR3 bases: TGTGCCACCAGTGGAACGACAGGAAAATATGGCTACACCTTC.

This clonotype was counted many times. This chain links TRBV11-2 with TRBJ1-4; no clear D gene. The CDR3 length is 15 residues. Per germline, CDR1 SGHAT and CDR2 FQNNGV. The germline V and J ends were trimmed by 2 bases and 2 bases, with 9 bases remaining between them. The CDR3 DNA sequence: TGTGCCAGCAGCTTATCCGGCTCGACTAATGAAAAACTGTTTTTT. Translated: CASSLSGSTNEKLFF.

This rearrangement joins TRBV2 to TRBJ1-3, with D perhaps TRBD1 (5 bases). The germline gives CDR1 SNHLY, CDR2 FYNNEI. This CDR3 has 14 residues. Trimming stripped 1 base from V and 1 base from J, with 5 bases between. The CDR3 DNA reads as TGTGCCAGCAGTGAAGGGACATCTGGAAACACCATATATTTT. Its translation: CASSEGTSGNTIYF. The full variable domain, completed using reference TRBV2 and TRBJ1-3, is EPEVTQTPSHQVTQMGQEVILRCVPISNHLYFYWYRQILGQKVEFLVSFYNNEISEKSEIFDDQFSVERPDGSNFTLKIRSTKLEDSAMYFCASSEGTSGNTIYFGEGSWLTVV.

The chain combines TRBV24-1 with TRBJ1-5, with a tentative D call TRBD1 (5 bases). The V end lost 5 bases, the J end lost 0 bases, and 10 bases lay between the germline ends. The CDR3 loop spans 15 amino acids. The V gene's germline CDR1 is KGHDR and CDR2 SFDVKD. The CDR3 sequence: CATSAGTGSNQPQHF. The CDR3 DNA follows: TGTGCCACCAGTGCGGGAACAGGTAGCAATCAGCCCCAGCATTTT.

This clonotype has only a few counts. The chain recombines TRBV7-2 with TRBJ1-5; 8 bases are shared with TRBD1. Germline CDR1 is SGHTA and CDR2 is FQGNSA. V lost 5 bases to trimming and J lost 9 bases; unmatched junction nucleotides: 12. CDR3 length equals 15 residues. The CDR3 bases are TGTGCCAGCAGCCCGGACAGGGAGGTCGGCCGGCCCCAGCATTTT. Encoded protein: CASSPDREVGRPQHF.